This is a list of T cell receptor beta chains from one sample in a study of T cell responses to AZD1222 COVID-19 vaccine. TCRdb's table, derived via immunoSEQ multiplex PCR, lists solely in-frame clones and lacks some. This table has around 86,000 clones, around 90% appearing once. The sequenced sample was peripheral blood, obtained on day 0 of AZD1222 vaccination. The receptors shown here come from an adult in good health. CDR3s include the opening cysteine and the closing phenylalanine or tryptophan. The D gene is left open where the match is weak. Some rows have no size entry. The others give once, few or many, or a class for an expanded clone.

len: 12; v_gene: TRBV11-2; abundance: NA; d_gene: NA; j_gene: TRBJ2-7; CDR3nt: TGTGCCAGCAGCTTGGGGATCGGGGAGCAGTACTTC; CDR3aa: CASSLGIGEQYF
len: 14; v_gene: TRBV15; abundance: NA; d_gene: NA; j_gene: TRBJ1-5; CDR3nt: TGTGCCACCAGCAGAGCCAATAGCAATCAGCCCCAGCATTTT; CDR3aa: CATSRANSNQPQHF
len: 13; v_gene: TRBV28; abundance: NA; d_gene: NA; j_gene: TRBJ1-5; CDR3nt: TGTGCCAGCAGTTTACCGGGTAATCAGCCCCAGCATTTT; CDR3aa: CASSLPGNQPQHF
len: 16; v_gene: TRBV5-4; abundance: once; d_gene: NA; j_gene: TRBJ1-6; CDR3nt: TGTGCCAGCAGCTCAACAGGGATAGGGTATAATTCACCCCTCCACTTT; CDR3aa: CASSSTGIGYNSPLHF
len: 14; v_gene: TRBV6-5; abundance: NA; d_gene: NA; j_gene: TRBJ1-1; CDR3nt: TGTGCCAGCAGCCGAGGGGAAACGAACACTGAAGCTTTCTTT; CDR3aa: CASSRGETNTEAFF
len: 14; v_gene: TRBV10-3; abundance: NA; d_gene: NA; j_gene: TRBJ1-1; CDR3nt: TGTGCCATCAGTGGGGCTGAAATCCGGACTGAAGCTTTCTTT; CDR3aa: CAISGAEIRTEAFF
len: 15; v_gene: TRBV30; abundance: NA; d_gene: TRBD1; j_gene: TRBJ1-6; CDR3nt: TGTGCCTGGAGTATGAGAGGGGGCTTTGGTTCACCCCTCCACTTT; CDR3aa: CAWSMRGGFGSPLHF
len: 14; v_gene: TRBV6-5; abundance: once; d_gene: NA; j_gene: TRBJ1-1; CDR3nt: TGTGCCAGCAGTTATAATGGGGGCGGGACTGAAGCTTTCTTT; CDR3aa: CASSYNGGGTEAFF
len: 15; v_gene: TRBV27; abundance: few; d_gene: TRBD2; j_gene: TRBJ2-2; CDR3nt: TGTGCCAGCACGGCGGGGGGGCCGAACACCGGGGAGCTGTTTTTT; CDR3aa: CASTAGGPNTGELFF
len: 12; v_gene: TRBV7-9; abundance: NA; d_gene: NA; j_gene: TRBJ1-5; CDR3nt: TGTGCCAGCAGCCACGGCAATCAGCCCCAGCATTTT; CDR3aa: CASSHGNQPQHF
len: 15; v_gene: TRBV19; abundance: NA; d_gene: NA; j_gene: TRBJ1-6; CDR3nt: TGTGCCAGTAGGGCCAGGAGGGAGGGAGCTTCACCCCTCCACTTT; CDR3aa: CASRARREGASPLHF
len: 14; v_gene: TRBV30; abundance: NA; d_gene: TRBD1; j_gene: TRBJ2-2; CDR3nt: TGTGCCTGGAAACAGGGGATGGATACCGGGGAGCTGTTTTTT; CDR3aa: CAWKQGMDTGELFF
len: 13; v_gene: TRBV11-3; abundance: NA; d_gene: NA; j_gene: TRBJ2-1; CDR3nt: TGTGCCAGCAGCTTAGATCGAGGGAATGAGCAGTTCTTC; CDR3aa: CASSLDRGNEQFF
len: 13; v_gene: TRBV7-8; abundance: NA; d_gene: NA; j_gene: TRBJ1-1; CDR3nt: TGTGCCAGCAGCTTGCTCAGGGACACTGAAGCTTTCTTT; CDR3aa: CASSLLRDTEAFF
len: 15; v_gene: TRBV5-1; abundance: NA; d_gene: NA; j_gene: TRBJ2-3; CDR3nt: TGCGCCAGCAGCGACCGGGACCCCGGCACAGATACGCAGTATTTT; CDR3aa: CASSDRDPGTDTQYF
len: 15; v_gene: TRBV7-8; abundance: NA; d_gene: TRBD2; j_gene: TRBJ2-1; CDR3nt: TGTGCCAGCAGCTTCCGGCTAGCGGGGGACAATGAGCAGTTCTTC; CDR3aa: CASSFRLAGDNEQFF
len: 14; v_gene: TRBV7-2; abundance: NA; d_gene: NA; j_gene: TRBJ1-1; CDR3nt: TGTGCCAGCAGCTTAGACCCGGCTGGCACTGAAGCTTTCTTT; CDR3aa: CASSLDPAGTEAFF
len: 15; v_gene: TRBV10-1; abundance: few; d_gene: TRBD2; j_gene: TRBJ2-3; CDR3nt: TGCGCCATTAACGGCGGGGGGCCCAGCACAGATACGCAGTATTTT; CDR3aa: CAINGGGPSTDTQYF
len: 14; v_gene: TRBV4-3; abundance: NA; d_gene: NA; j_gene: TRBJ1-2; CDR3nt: TGCGCCAGCAGCCAAGATCGTGACAGCGAGGGCTACACCTTC; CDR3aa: CASSQDRDSEGYTF
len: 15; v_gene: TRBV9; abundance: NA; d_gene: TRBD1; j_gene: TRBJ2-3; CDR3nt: TGTGCCAGCAGCGGCGGACAGGGCGTCCCAGATACGCAGTATTTT; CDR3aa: CASSGGQGVPDTQYF
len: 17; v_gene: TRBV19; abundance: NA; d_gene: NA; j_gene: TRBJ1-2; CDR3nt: TGTGCCAGTAGTGCGGCCGGGACTGGCGTTCGAGTCTATGGCTACACCTTC; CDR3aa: CASSAAGTGVRVYGYTF
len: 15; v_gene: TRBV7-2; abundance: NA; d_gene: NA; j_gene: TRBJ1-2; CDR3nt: TGTGCCAGCAGCTTAGACAGGGCGGAGGTCTATGGCTACACCTTC; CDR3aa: CASSLDRAEVYGYTF
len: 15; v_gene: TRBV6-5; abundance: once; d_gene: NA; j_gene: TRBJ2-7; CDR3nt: TGTGCCAGCAGTTACTCCTCCGGGGCCCCCTACGAGCAGTACTTC; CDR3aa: CASSYSSGAPYEQYF
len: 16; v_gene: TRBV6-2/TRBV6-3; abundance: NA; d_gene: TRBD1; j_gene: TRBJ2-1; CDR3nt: TGTGCCAGCAGTAGAGACAGGGGCGATTGGTACAATGAGCAGTTCTTC; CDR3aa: CASSRDRGDWYNEQFF
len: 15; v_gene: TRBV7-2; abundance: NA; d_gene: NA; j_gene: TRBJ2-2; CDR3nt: TGTGCCAGCAGCCTAGGGCCGGGTCCCACCGGGGAGCTGTTTTTT; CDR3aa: CASSLGPGPTGELFF
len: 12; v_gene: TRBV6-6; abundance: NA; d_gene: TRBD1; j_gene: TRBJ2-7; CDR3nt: TGTGCCAGCTGGGGACAGGGCTACGAGCAGTACTTC; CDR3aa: CASWGQGYEQYF
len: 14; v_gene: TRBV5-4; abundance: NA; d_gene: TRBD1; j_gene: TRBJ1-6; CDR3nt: TGTGCCAGCAGCGACAGGGTGGCTAATTCACCCCTCCACTTT; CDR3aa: CASSDRVANSPLHF
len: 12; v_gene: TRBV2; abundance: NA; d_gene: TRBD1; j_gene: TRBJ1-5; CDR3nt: TGTGCCAGCAATGGACAGGGGCAGCCCCAGCATTTT; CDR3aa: CASNGQGQPQHF
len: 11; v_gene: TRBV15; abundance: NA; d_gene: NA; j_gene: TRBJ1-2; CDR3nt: TGTGCCACTGGGGGGCACTATGGCTACACCTTC; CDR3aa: CATGGHYGYTF
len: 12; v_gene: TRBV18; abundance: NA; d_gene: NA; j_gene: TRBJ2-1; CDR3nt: TGTGCCAGCTCGGGAGGAGGGAATGAGCAGTTCTTC; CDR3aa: CASSGGGNEQFF
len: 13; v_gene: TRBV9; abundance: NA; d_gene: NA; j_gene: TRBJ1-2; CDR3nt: TGTGCCAGCAGCGTAGGGGTGGACTATGGCTACACCTTC; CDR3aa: CASSVGVDYGYTF
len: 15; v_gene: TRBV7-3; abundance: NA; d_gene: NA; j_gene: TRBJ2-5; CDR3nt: TGTGCCAGCAGTCAAGGGTTGGGGCCCCAAGAGACCCAGTACTTC; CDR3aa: CASSQGLGPQETQYF
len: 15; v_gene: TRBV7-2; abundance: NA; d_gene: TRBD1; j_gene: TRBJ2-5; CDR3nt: TGTGCCAGCAGCTTTACACAGGGGGGACAAGAGACCCAGTACTTC; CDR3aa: CASSFTQGGQETQYF